Listed below are T cell receptor beta chains from one sample, sequenced in a study of blood T cell repertoires in COVID-19. Sequencing used immunoSEQ multiplex PCR; TCRdb keeps in-frame clones, though not all of them. The sample records roughly 250,000 clones, roughly four fifths being singletons. Source material: peripheral blood. Receptors originate from a woman in her sixties with active or convalescent COVID-19. Each CDR3 is given with its conserved first and last residue. A D gene is named only where the DNA matches it firmly. A row's size may be missing; if present it is once, few, many or a size class.

clone_size j_call d_call v_call cdr3_length cdr3_aa cdr3_nt
. TRBJ1-1 . TRBV2 13 CATSSGLNTEAFF TGTGCCACCAGCAGTGGGCTTAACACTGAAGCTTTCTTT
. TRBJ2-2 . TRBV4-1 15 CASSQEQGVTGELFF TGCGCCAGCAGCCAAGAACAGGGCGTCACCGGGGAGCTGTTTTTT
once TRBJ2-7 . TRBV7-9 13 CASADGNTYEQYF TGTGCCAGCGCGGACGGGAACACCTACGAGCAGTACTTC
. TRBJ1-2 . TRBV7-2 15 CASSFGQGDLYGYTF TGTGCCAGCAGCTTTGGTCAGGGCGACCTCTATGGCTACACCTTC
many TRBJ2-2 . TRBV5-4 15 CASSPGEGGTGELFF TGTGCCAGCAGCCCGGGGGAGGGGGGCACCGGGGAGCTGTTTTTT
. TRBJ2-7 . TRBV2 15 CASSDEGATRYEQYF TGTGCCAGCAGTGACGAAGGGGCAACGAGGTACGAGCAGTACTTC
. TRBJ2-7 TRBD1 TRBV30 13 CAWGTGTSYEQYF TGTGCCTGGGGGACAGGGACCTCCTACGAGCAGTACTTC
few TRBJ1-2 . TRBV7-5 13 CVTIGGSNYGYTF TGTGTCACGATCGGGGGATCTAACTATGGCTACACCTTC
. TRBJ2-5 . TRBV20-1 11 CSATGVQTQYF TGCAGTGCTACAGGGGTCCAGACCCAGTACTTC
. TRBJ2-3 TRBD2 TRBV19 15 CASIRSGGSTDTQYF TGTGCCAGTATCCGGAGCGGGGGATCCACAGATACGCAGTATTTT
. TRBJ2-7 TRBD1 TRBV10-3 14 CAISPGQLLYEQYF TGTGCCATCAGTCCGGGACAGTTACTTTACGAGCAGTACTTC
. TRBJ1-3 . TRBV6-5 16 CASSYSNRGYGNTIYF TGTGCCAGCAGTTACTCGAACCGGGGATACGGAAACACCATATATTTT
. TRBJ2-2 TRBD1 TRBV5-4 16 CASSFPGQGSTGELFF TGTGCCAGCAGCTTTCCGGGACAGGGGTCCACCGGGGAGCTGTTTTTT
. TRBJ2-7 . TRBV7-2 13 CASSLGSGLEQYF TGTGCCAGCAGCTTAGGGTCCGGTTTAGAGCAGTACTTC
. TRBJ1-5 TRBD1 TRBV28 19 CASSPGGTGHYYSNQPQHF TGTGCCAGCAGTCCCGGAGGGACAGGCCACTATTATAGCAATCAGCCCCAGCATTTT
. TRBJ1-1 . TRBV5-8 14 CASSPGTPNTEAFF TGTGCCAGCAGCCCCGGGACACCGAACACTGAAGCTTTCTTT
. TRBJ2-7 . TRBV7-2 12 CASSDSSYEQYF TGTGCCAGCAGCGACAGCTCCTACGAGCAGTACTTC
. TRBJ2-4 TRBD2 TRBV6-6 16 CASSRLAGGPKNIQYF TGTGCCAGCAGTCGACTAGCGGGGGGGCCTAAAAACATTCAGTACTTC
once TRBJ1-1 . TRBV6-5 14 CASSSRVMNTEAFF TGTGCCAGCAGCTCTAGAGTCATGAACACTGAAGCTTTCTTT
few TRBJ1-5 . TRBV7-6 12 CASSPGGQPQHF TGTGCCAGCAGCCCGGGAGGACAGCCCCAGCATTTT
. TRBJ2-2 . TRBV6-6 15 CASSYSQGRAGELFF TGTGCCAGCAGTTACTCGCAGGGCAGGGCCGGGGAGCTGTTTTTT
. TRBJ2-7 . TRBV19 15 CASIPTAGGQYEQYF TGTGCCAGTATCCCCACGGCCGGGGGGCAATACGAGCAGTACTTC
. TRBJ1-5 . TRBV28 12 CASFPAGQPQHF TGTGCCAGCTTCCCAGCGGGTCAGCCCCAGCATTTT
. TRBJ2-2 . TRBV25-1 15 CASSDPTGPAELLFF TGTGCCAGCAGTGACCCCACAGGCCCCGCCGAGCTGTTGTTTTTT
. TRBJ1-5 . TRBV12-3/TRBV12-4 13 CASRARVVQPQHF TGTGCCAGCAGGGCCAGGGTGGTCCAGCCCCAGCATTTT
. TRBJ2-4 TRBD2 TRBV2 20 CASSAAPLAGDLLAKNIQYF TGTGCCAGCAGTGCGGCCCCTCTAGCGGGGGATCTGTTAGCCAAAAACATTCAGTACTTC
. TRBJ2-3 . TRBV19 16 CASSTLRGGRTDTQYF TGTGCCAGTAGTACCCTCCGCGGGGGCCGCACAGATACGCAGTATTTT
. TRBJ2-7 . TRBV27 15 CASSLVGGEVHEQYF TGTGCCAGCAGTTTAGTCGGAGGTGAAGTCCACGAGCAGTACTTC
. TRBJ2-3 . TRBV4-1 14 CASSQDSVTDTQYF TGCGCCAGCAGCCAAGACAGTGTTACAGATACGCAGTATTTT
. TRBJ2-3 . TRBV5-4 13 CASSFRQTDTQYF TGTGCCAGCAGCTTCCGACAGACAGATACGCAGTATTTT
. TRBJ1-2 . TRBV6-2/TRBV6-3 13 CASSSNRNYGYTF TGTGCCAGCAGTTCGAACAGGAACTATGGCTACACCTTC
. TRBJ1-3 TRBD1 TRBV7-9 16 CASSLEGRGSGNTIYF TGTGCCAGCAGCTTAGAGGGCAGGGGGAGTGGAAACACCATATATTTT
. TRBJ2-2 . TRBV6-6 16 CASSYSSGINTGELFF TGTGCCAGCAGTTACTCCTCAGGGATAAACACCGGGGAGCTGTTTTTT
. TRBJ1-3 TRBD1 TRBV7-8 15 CASSFPGTVGNTIYF TGTGCCAGCAGCTTCCCCGGGACAGTAGGAAACACCATATATTTT
. TRBJ2-1 . TRBV21-1 16 CASSKVGGGPYNEQFF TGTGCCAGCAGCAAAGTCGGCGGGGGGCCCTACAATGAGCAGTTCTTC
. TRBJ1-5 . TRBV12-5 15 CASGLAGLSNQPQHF TGTGCTAGTGGTTTGGCGGGACTTTCCAATCAGCCCCAGCATTTT
. TRBJ2-7 . TRBV6-5 15 CASRVFRESPVEQYF TGTGCCAGCAGGGTATTCAGGGAAAGTCCTGTGGAGCAGTACTTC
. TRBJ2-6 . TRBV5-1 15 CASSLATRGANVLTF TGCGCCAGCAGCTTAGCCACCCGGGGGGCCAACGTCCTGACTTTC
once TRBJ2-1 . TRBV7-6 11 CASSSQGPQFF TGTGCCAGCAGCTCACAGGGACCACAGTTCTTC
. TRBJ2-5 TRBD1 TRBV11-2 16 CASSLGDRGLGETQYF TGTGCCAGCAGCTTAGGTGACAGGGGGCTCGGGGAGACCCAGTACTTC
. TRBJ2-3 TRBD2 TRBV30 17 CAWSVGVVLGGGYTQYF TGTGCCTGGAGTGTAGGCGTGGTTTTGGGGGGAGGGTATACGCAGTATTTT
. TRBJ2-7 TRBD1 TRBV5-3 13 CARSLDRAYEQYF TGTGCCAGAAGCCTGGACAGGGCGTACGAGCAGTACTTC